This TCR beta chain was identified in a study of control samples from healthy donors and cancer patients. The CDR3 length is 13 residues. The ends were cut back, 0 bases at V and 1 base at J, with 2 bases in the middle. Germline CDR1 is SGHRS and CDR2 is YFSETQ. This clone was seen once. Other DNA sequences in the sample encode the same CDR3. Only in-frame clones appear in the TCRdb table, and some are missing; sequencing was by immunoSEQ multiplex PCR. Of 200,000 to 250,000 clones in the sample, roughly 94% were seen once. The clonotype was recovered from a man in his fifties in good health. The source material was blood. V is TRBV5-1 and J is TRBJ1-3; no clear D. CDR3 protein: CASSLGSGNTIYF. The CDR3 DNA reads TGCGCCAGCAGCTTGGGATCTGGAAACACCATATATTTT. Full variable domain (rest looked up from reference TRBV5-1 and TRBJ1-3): KAGVTQTPRYLIKTRGQQVTLSCSPISGHRSVSWYQQTPGQGLQFLFEYFSETQRNKGNFPGRFSGRQFSNSRSEMNVSTLELGDSALYLCASSLGSGNTIYFGEGSWLTVV.